The subject of this entry is one TCR beta chain. Here immunoSEQ multiplex PCR was the method, and the copy in TCRdb shows in-frame clones only, minus some. The sample includes about 200,000 clones, roughly nine tenths of them seen just once. The sample originates from a study of blood T cell repertoires in COVID-19. The CDR3 consists of 14 residues. Unmatched junction bases numbered 9, after V lost 7 bases and J lost 4 bases. Looked up from germline, CDR1 is SGHAT and CDR2 is FQNNGV. Sequencing was performed on peripheral blood. V gene TRBV11-2 combines with J gene TRBJ2-5; 7 bases match TRBD2. The source is a man between 60 and 75 years old who had recovered from COVID-19. CDR3 loop: CASTLTGGGETQYF. The CDR3 DNA follows: TGTGCCAGCACCCTAACGGGGGGAGGAGAGACCCAGTACTTC.